One and the same sample provided the 21 T cell receptor beta chains below, sequenced in a study of shared clonotypes between healthy human individuals. Clones were sequenced by immunoSEQ multiplex PCR, and TCRdb holds only the in-frame ones, with some missing. Found here are 2 million to 2.5 million clones, around 93% of them singletons; the top ten hold 0.3% to 0.4%. The sequenced sample was naive CD4+ T cells from PBMCs. Noted subset: CD45RA+ positively selected. These receptors originate from a man aged 18-30 years in good health. Some clones in this sample may be carry-over from other donors' samples.

The rearrangement joins TRBV6-5 to TRBJ1-1; tentative D call: TRBD1 (6 bases). Germline V gene data show CDR1 as MNHEY and CDR2 as SVGAGI. Trimming stripped 0 bases from V and 2 bases from J, with 10 bases between. The CDR3 is 15 residues long. The CDR3 is CASSYSRGINTEAFF. The CDR3 region has the DNA TGTGCCAGCAGTTACTCAAGGGGGATAAACACTGAAGCTTTCTTT.

This clone has a single count. The chain employs TRBV11-2 and TRBJ1-1; unclear D gene. V shed 0 bases and J shed 3 bases, with 5 bases lying between them. This CDR3 is 13 amino acids long. Germline V gene sequence: CDR1 SGHAT, CDR2 FQNNGV. CDR3: CASSLDRDTEAFF. CDR3 in DNA: TGTGCCAGCAGCTTAGATAGGGACACTGAAGCTTTCTTT.

This chain connects TRBV5-1 to TRBJ2-3; no clear D gene. The CDR3 contains 15 residues. With 0 bases removed from V and 7 bases from J, the gap between germline ends came to 15 bases. CDR1 and CDR2 from the germline V gene are SGHRS and YFSETQ. CDR3 region: CASSLDVPPTNTQYF. In nucleotides, the CDR3 is TGCGCCAGCAGCTTGGATGTACCTCCCACGAATACGCAGTATTTT.

The CDR3 is CASSLGRGRSGTEAFF. The CDR3 bases are TGTGCCAGCAGCTTGGGAAGGGGGCGCTCGGGCACTGAAGCTTTCTTT. The chain combines TRBV21-1 with TRBJ1-1; no DNA check was done on the table's D call, TRBD1. TRBV21-1 is marked as a pseudogene. This CDR3 has 16 residues.

The J gene is TRBJ1-4, the V gene TRBV15, with no clear D. V was pared by 8 bases and J by 3 bases, with 13 bases between. This CDR3 contains 14 residues. CDR1 LNHNV and CDR2 YYDKDF come from the germline V gene (reference sequence). The CDR3 spells CATSAQPSNEKLFF. The CDR3, as DNA: TGTGCCACCTCGGCGCAGCCTTCTAATGAAAAACTGTTTTTT.

The chain has TRBV11-1 and TRBJ2-3; possibly TRBD1 for D (5 bases). Trimming stripped 1 base from V and 4 bases from J, with 6 bases between. This CDR3 contains 13 residues. The germline V gene encodes CDR1 SGHAT and CDR2 FQDESV (reference sequence). The CDR3 sequence is CASSLGGADTQYF. The CDR3 DNA sequence: TGTGCCAGCAGCTTAGGGGGCGCAGATACGCAGTATTTT.

J is TRBJ1-2 and V is TRBV7-2; no definite D call. Between the trimmed V and J ends, which lost 5 bases and 6 bases, there was a span of 13 bases. CDR1 is SGHTA, CDR2 FQGNSA, per germline. CDR3 length: 13 residues. The CDR3 DNA reads as TGTGCCAGCAGCCTTGAGTCGAGTAATGGCTACACCTTC. This translates into CASSLESSNGYTF.

The J gene is TRBJ2-1, the V gene TRBV7-3; possibly TRBD1 or TRBD2 for D (5 bases each). Germline V gene lookup returns CDR1 SGHTA and CDR2 FQGTGA. The CDR3 sequence is 16 residues long. V was pared by 7 bases and J by 2 bases, with 18 bases between. CDR3 sequence (DNA): TGTGCCAGCATCCCCCCGGAGGACAACACCTACAATGAGCAGTTCTTC. It codes for CASIPPEDNTYNEQFF.

The rearrangement joins TRBV11-2 to TRBJ2-1, with 12 bases lining up with TRBD2. CDR1 and CDR2 from the germline V gene are SGHAT and FQNNGV. CDR3 length: 15 amino acids. J gave up 6 bases and V 3 bases, and 3 bases lay outside the gene matches. CDR3 residues: CASSFGTSGSNEQFF. Written as DNA, the CDR3 is TGTGCCAGCAGCTTTGGGACTAGCGGGTCCAATGAGCAGTTCTTC. The entire variable domain, with the rest obtained from reference TRBV11-2 and TRBJ2-1, is as follows: EAGVAQSPRYKIIEKRQSVAFWCNPISGHATLYWYQQILGQGPKLLIQFQNNGVVDDSQLPKDRFSAERLKGVDSTLKIQPAKLEDSAVYLCASSFGTSGSNEQFFGPGTRLTVL.

The V and J genes are TRBV28 and TRBJ1-2; TRBD1 is a possible D gene (5 bases). CDR3 size: 18 residues. Germline CDR1 is MDHEN and CDR2 is SYDVKM. The germline V and J ends were trimmed by 2 bases and 4 bases, with 23 bases remaining between them. CDR3 in amino acids: CASSLRRDWTQLSYGYTF. CDR3 bases: TGTGCCAGCAGTTTAAGGCGCGACTGGACACAGCTTAGCTATGGCTACACCTTC.

This clone was found a few times. V gene TRBV28 combines with J gene TRBJ1-5; D remains unclear. V was pared by 5 bases and J by 2 bases, with 13 bases between. The V gene's germline CDR1 is MDHEN and CDR2 SYDVKM. The length of the CDR3 is 15 residues. The DNA of the CDR3 is TGTGCCAGCAGTCCCTATGTCTTGGGCAATCAGCCCCAGCATTTT. Its translation is CASSPYVLGNQPQHF.

The chain couples TRBV6-1 to TRBJ2-4; 9 bases line up with TRBD1. The CDR3 length is 15 residues. V was pared by 6 bases and J by 0 bases, with 3 bases of the junction left unmatched. Germline CDR1 reads MNHNS; CDR2 reads SASEGT. This chain's CDR3 is CASRGQGLAKNIQYF. The CDR3 nucleotides are TGTGCCAGCAGGGGACAGGGCTTAGCCAAAAACATTCAGTACTTC.

V and J are TRBV10-3 and TRBJ1-4; D unresolved. The V and J ends lost 10 bases and 7 bases respectively, with 13 bases between them. The CDR3 runs to 12 residues. The germline V gene encodes CDR1 ENHRY and CDR2 SYGVKD. CDR3 in DNA: TGTGCCACGAGGGAGGGTGGTGAAAAACTGTTTTTT. It encodes CATREGGEKLFF.

The chain has TRBV7-9 and TRBJ2-5, with 10 bases fitting TRBD2. J gave up 3 bases and V 2 bases, and 6 bases lay outside the gene matches. The CDR3 has 16 residues. The germline gives CDR1 SEHNR, CDR2 FQNEAQ (reference sequence). The CDR3 nucleotides read TGTGCCAGCAGCTTAATCGGTAGCGGGGGGAAAGAGACCCAGTACTTC. Translated, it gives CASSLIGSGGKETQYF.

J is TRBJ2-1 and V is TRBV27; perhaps TRBD1 as D (6 bases). This CDR3 comprises 13 residues. V was pared by 4 bases and J by 3 bases, with 7 bases between. The germline V gene encodes CDR1 MNHEY and CDR2 SMNVEV (reference sequence). The chain's CDR3 is CASSWTDYNEQFF. The DNA for the CDR3 is TGTGCCAGCAGTTGGACAGACTACAATGAGCAGTTCTTC.

This clone came up once. As DNA, the CDR3 is TGTGCCAGCAGCTTCGCGGGAAGGGCGGTAGAGCAGTTCTTC. It is translated as CASSFAGRAVEQFF. The rearrangement joins TRBV7-8 to TRBJ2-1, with D possibly being TRBD2 (6 bases). The CDR3 has 14 amino acids. Between the trimmed V and J ends, which lost 3 bases and 10 bases, there was a span of 16 bases. CDR1 is SGHVS, CDR2 FQNEAQ, per germline.

The gene calls are TRBV10-2 and TRBJ1-4; D gene uncertain. Germline loops: CDR1 WSHSY, CDR2 SAAADI. V was trimmed by 7 bases and J by 8 bases, leaving 14 bases between them. The CDR3 covers 13 residues. CDR3 amino acids: CASIASSGEKLFF. The CDR3 coding sequence is TGCGCCAGCATAGCTTCCAGCGGGGAAAAACTGTTTTTT.

This chain joins TRBV25-1 and TRBJ2-3; possibly TRBD1 for D (5 bases). The germline V gene encodes CDR1 MGHDK and CDR2 SYGVNS. This CDR3 contains 17 residues. V shed 1 base and J shed 2 bases, with 16 bases lying between them. CDR3 nucleotides: TGTGCCAGCAGTGAATTGGGGCAGGGAAGGAACACAGATACGCAGTATTTT. Protein: CASSELGQGRNTDTQYF. Full variable domain (remainder filled in from reference TRBV25-1 and TRBJ2-3): EADIYQTPRYLVIGTGKKITLECSQTMGHDKMYWYQQDPGMELHLIHYSYGVNSTEKGDLSSESTVSRIRTEHFPLTLESARPSHTSQYLCASSELGQGRNTDTQYFGPGTRLTVL.

The rearrangement uses TRBV5-1 and TRBJ2-1; either TRBD1 or TRBD2 may supply D (5 bases each). Trimming shortened V by 3 bases and J by 6 bases, and 16 bases separated the two germline ends. CDR3 length equals 15 residues. Germline assignment: CDR1 SGHRS and CDR2 YFSETQ. Here the CDR3 reads CASSSPGRGPNEQFF. Here the CDR3 DNA reads TGCGCCAGCAGCTCCCCGGGACGGGGCCCCAATGAGCAGTTCTTC.

The CDR3 nucleotides are TGTGCCAGCGGAGCGGGTTCAAGCTCCTACAATGAGCAGTTCTTC. Translating it yields CASGAGSSSYNEQFF. The chain is built from TRBV6-6 and TRBJ2-1; a possible D gene is TRBD2 (6 bases). The germline V gene has CDR1 MNHNY and CDR2 SVGAGI (reference sequence). The V end lost 8 bases, the J end lost 0 bases, and 14 bases lay between the germline ends. CDR3 size: 15 residues.

The chain recombines TRBV9 with TRBJ2-5, with D perhaps TRBD2 (7 bases). The CDR3 is 16 residues long. CDR1 is SGDLS, CDR2 YYNGEE, per germline. V dropped 2 bases and J dropped 5 bases, with 19 bases sitting between them. The CDR3 protein is CASSVLGGPPSETQYF. The CDR3 coding sequence is TGTGCCAGCAGCGTCTTGGGGGGGCCACCCAGTGAGACCCAGTACTTC.